This T cell receptor beta chain originates from a study of T cell clones after liver transplantation. Across the study: Three of eight recipients were HCV-positive; others had non-autoimmune, non-viral indications. Study-wide results and limits: Compared with third party-reactive sequences, donor-reactive ones declined more, independent of withdrawal success.

V trimming: 6 bases; J trimming: 6 bases; junction bases outside the gene matches: 5. This CDR3 has 14 residues. Germline V gives CDR1 LNHNV, CDR2 YYDKDF (reference sequence). Sorting of unstimulated PBMCs yielded separate CD3+CD4+ and CD3+CD8+ fractions. Worth noting for this clone: The target antigen is unknown.

TCRdb's copy holds only in-frame clones and misses some; the assay was immunoSEQ multiplex PCR. The sample lists around 75,000 clones, approximately 80% occurring once. The receptor was derived from a human patient who received a liver transplant. The graft donor may have contributed some T cells. Source: CD4+ T cells from blood, taken roughly 48 months after liver transplant. This sequence joins TRBV15 and TRBJ2-1; 10 nucleotides match TRBD1. The CDR3 sequence is CATRRQGAINEQFF. The DNA of the CDR3 is TGTGCCACCAGAAGACAGGGGGCAATCAATGAGCAGTTCTTC.